A selection of T cell receptor beta chains follows, all from one sample in a study of human CD8 memory T cell subsets. TCRdb re-called the 5' RACE reads and catalogs CDR3 proteins one per entry, DNA excluded. The listing records some 17,000 distinct CDR3 sequences. The sequenced sample consisted of CD8+ stem-like memory T cells (TSCM and TCM) sorted from PBMCs. These receptors all stem from a human donor in good health. Each CDR3 is given with its conserved first and last residue. A clone size is listed for some rows: how often the clone was seen (once, few, many), or a class if it is expanded.

j_call clone_size v_call cdr3_aa
TRBJ2-1 - TRBV13 CASSLGRSSYNEQFF
TRBJ1-6 - TRBV7-8 CASSSLARAQNSPLHF
TRBJ1-3 - TRBV6-6 CASSWPGNTIYF
TRBJ2-7 - TRBV5-6 CASSYHGTGAEQYF
TRBJ2-1 - TRBV18 CASSSLPSSYNEQFF
TRBJ2-7 - TRBV5-6 CASSLAGGTGVFNEQYF
TRBJ2-1 - TRBV9 CASSPGPAPEQFF
TRBJ2-1 - TRBV20-1 CSAITRVTPDNEQFF
TRBJ1-4 - TRBV7-9 CASSSQGSAGEKLFF
TRBJ2-7 - TRBV9 CASSERDSSSYEQYF
TRBJ2-3 - TRBV2 CASFAGASTDTQYF
TRBJ2-5 - TRBV5-6 CASSLMTSGGKETQYF
TRBJ2-7 - TRBV28 CASSAPDRAHEQYF
TRBJ2-3 - TRBV9 CASSPGSSTDTQYF
TRBJ2-7 medium-sized TRBV20-1 CSASRGLYEQYF
TRBJ2-7 - TRBV27 CASSPPFGRRSYEQYF
TRBJ2-7 - TRBV29-1 CSVRGDRALYEQYF
TRBJ1-1 - TRBV13 CASSPQTGWGEAFF
TRBJ2-5 - TRBV7-3 CASSLTGGGETQYF
TRBJ1-4 medium-sized TRBV5-1 CASSWGQRLATNEKLFF
TRBJ2-3 - TRBV2 CASSDSVVSDTQYF
TRBJ2-7 - TRBV4-1 CASSQDRSVDDRGEQYF
TRBJ2-2 - TRBV29-1 CSVTGTGNTGELFF
TRBJ1-1 - TRBV15 CATSRASPNTEAFF
TRBJ2-1 - TRBV7-9 CASSLGQGSYNEQFF
TRBJ2-2 - TRBV7-9 CASSSGEGTGELFF
TRBJ2-1 - TRBV11-3 CASSPIWDPKGNEQFF